The sequence of this TCR beta chain was determined in a study of neoadjuvant anti-PD-1 for oral cavity cancer. With V trimmed by 2 bases and J by 8 bases, 9 bases remained unmatched. Germline V gene sequence: CDR1 SGHVS, CDR2 FQNEAQ. The CDR3 loop spans 17 amino acids. Using immunoSEQ multiplex PCR, the repertoire was profiled, and TCRdb retains in-frame clones only, with some absent. Seen here are about 39,000 clones, about three quarters observed once, and the top ten hold approximately 5%. Indicated time point: after neoadjuvant nivolumab, at surgical resection. PBMCs were not maintained or expanded in culture before analysis. This clone was seen a few times.

The sample consisted of PBMCs, taken after nivolumab (anti-PD-1) treatment. The rearrangement uses TRBV7-8 and TRBJ1-4; 12 positions match TRBD1. The TCR was taken from a person aged 35 to 85 with oral cavity squamous cell carcinoma. The chain's CDR3 is CASSLRDRGLVGEKLFF. DNA of the CDR3: TGTGCCAGCAGCTTAAGGGACAGGGGGCTTGTTGGGGAAAAACTGTTTTTT.